This TCR beta chain was captured in a study of regulatory T cells in long-lasting Graves disease. The study, taken as a whole, reports: Accuracy was possibly reduced by small sample size.

The V end lost 3 bases, the J end lost 7 bases, and 10 bases lay between the germline ends. The CDR3 is made up of 12 amino acids. Germline values: CDR1 MDHEN, CDR2 SYDVKM. This clonotype was seen at least ten times. Its antigen remains unidentified. Relying on iRepertoire HTBI primers and Arm-PCR of CDR3 regions, the team built TCR beta libraries. TCRdb ran MiXCR on the multiplex PCR reads and lists one entry per CDR3 protein. The table records about 370,000 distinct CDR3 sequences, around 15% of them present only once. Time point defined: newly diagnosed GD, antithyroid drugs for less than 3 months. From RNA extracted from PBMCs, the TCR library was made.

The rearrangement links TRBV28 to TRBJ2-7; D is possibly TRBD2 (6 bases). The TCR originated in a female donor with Graves disease. The material was peripheral blood mononuclear cells (PBMCs), obtained at new diagnosis, from a patient treated with antithyroid drugs. The CDR3 here is CASSLRGREQYF. The CDR3 nucleotides read TGTGCCAGCAGTTTGCGAGGGAGGGAGCAGTACTTC.